This T cell receptor (beta chain) comes out of a study of technical replicates of blood from four donors. This table comes from immunoSEQ multiplex PCR, and its TCRdb copy is limited to in-frame clones, with some not included. The sample lists about 88,000 clones, just under 95% occurring once. The clonotype originates from a human donor in good health. The sample comprised T cells isolated from PBMCs.

The chain's CDR3 is CASSYRTLRTGYGYTF. Here the CDR3 DNA reads TGTGCCAGCAGTTACAGGACCCTAAGAACAGGATATGGCTACACCTTC. This sequence joins TRBV6-5 and TRBJ1-2; tentatively, D is TRBD1 (5 bases). Germline values: CDR1 MNHEY, CDR2 SVGAGI. Trimming pared 2 bases from V and 5 bases from J, leaving 18 bases between. This CDR3 spans 16 amino acids.